This T cell receptor beta chain was captured by sequencing in a study of shared clonotypes between healthy human individuals. Profiling relied on immunoSEQ multiplex PCR, and the TCRdb table lists in-frame clones only, not all of them. The sample shows about 1.5 million clones, approximately 98% of them seen only once. The V gene's germline CDR1 is MNHEY and CDR2 SMNVEV (reference sequence). V dropped 6 bases and J dropped 0 bases, with 11 bases sitting between them. CDR3 length: 14 amino acids. This clonotype was sampled from a man aged 30-40 years in good health. Source material: naive CD4+ T cells sorted from blood. Subset indicated: CD45RA+ positively selected. The chain carries TRBV27 and TRBJ1-2; D might be TRBD1 (6 bases). The DNA for the CDR3 is TGTGCCAGCAGCTCCCGGGGGCCTAACTATGGCTACACCTTC. As protein: CASSSRGPNYGYTF.